The 15 T cell receptor beta chains presented below share a single source sample, sequenced in a study of T cell repertoires in cytomegalovirus infection. TCRdb reprocessed the reads with MiXCR, giving one entry per CDR3 protein. The profile shows tens of thousands of distinct CDR3 sequences, 25% to 30% of them singletons. Antigens for these TCRs are unknown. The sample in question was CD8+ T cells from cultured PBMCs, obtained from culture after CMV antigen stimulation. The receptors were gathered from a human donor in good health (CMV status not recorded). Some clones in this sample may be carry-over from other donors' samples.

The rearrangement joins TRBV4-1 to TRBJ1-2, with TRBD1 matching 8 bases. The J segment lost 7 bases and the V segment lost 0 bases, leaving 10 bases of the junction unmatched. Germline lookup yields CDR1 MGHRA and CDR2 YSYEKL. This CDR3 region has 16 residues. CDR3 DNA sequence: TGCGCCAGCAGCCAAGATCGAAGGACAGGGATGATTGGCTACACCTTC. Amino acids: CASSQDRRTGMIGYTF.

This sequence joins TRBV7-8 and TRBJ2-1; D is perhaps TRBD1 or TRBD2 (5 bases each). CDR3 size: 15 residues. V was pared by 4 bases and J by 8 bases, with 18 bases between. The germline V gene has CDR1 SGHVS and CDR2 FQNEAQ. CDR3: CASSSTEGPEDEQFF. The CDR3 DNA sequence: TGTGCCAGCAGCTCGACCGAGGGGCCGGAGGATGAGCAGTTCTTC.

This clonotype has more than one count but fewer than ten. The V and J genes are TRBV12-3 or TRBV12-4 and TRBJ2-6; D call uncertain. Trimming took 3 bases from V and 1 from J, leaving 7 bases between them. The CDR3 length is 15 residues. CDR3 residues: CASSFRKSGANVLTF. The CDR3 DNA sequence: TGTGCCAGCAGTTTCCGCAAGTCTGGGGCCAACGTCCTGACTTTC.

The rearrangement uses TRBV28 and TRBJ2-7; 12 nucleotides agree with TRBD1. CDR1 MDHEN and CDR2 SYDVKM come from the germline V gene. The length of the CDR3 is 15 residues. The V gene end was trimmed by 5 bases and the J gene end by 5 bases; junction bases not matched to a gene: 7. The CDR3 bases are TGTGCCAGCAGTACCCCCGGGACAGGGGGCGACGAGCAGTACTTC. Translating gives CASSTPGTGGDEQYF.

The rearrangement links TRBV19 to TRBJ1-2; tentatively, D is TRBD1 (6 bases). Germline V CDR1 and CDR2: LNHDA, SQIVND (reference sequence). V lost 6 bases and J lost 8, with 19 bases in between. This CDR3 is built from 14 residues. Here the CDR3 DNA reads TGTGCCAGTAGCGACTTCGGGGGGGCAAGGGGCTACACCTTC. The encoded protein is CASSDFGGARGYTF.

The chain uses TRBV2 and TRBJ2-7, with unresolved D. CDR3 length equals 16 residues. V lost 4 bases, J lost 4 bases, and 20 bases lay in between. From germline, CDR1 is SNHLY and CDR2 FYNNEI. The CDR3 DNA is TGTGCCAGCAGTGGAGGCAGGTTACCGACCCCTTACGAGCAGTACTTC. This sequence encodes CASSGGRLPTPYEQYF. The entire variable domain, with the rest obtained from reference TRBV2 and TRBJ2-7, is as follows: EPEVTQTPSHQVTQMGQEVILRCVPISNHLYFYWYRQILGQKVEFLVSFYNNEISEKSEIFDDQFSVERPDGSNFTLKIRSTKLEDSAMYFCASSGGRLPTPYEQYFGPGTRLTVT.

The V call is TRBV5-1, the J call TRBJ2-2; 15 bases line up with TRBD2. The junction had 8 bases not matched to a gene; V was cut back by 4 bases and J by 4 bases. Germline V gene lookup returns CDR1 SGHRS and CDR2 YFSETQ. This CDR3 has 18 residues. The CDR3 bases are TGCGCCAGCAGCACCGGACTAGCGGGGGGGCCGAGCACCGGGGAGCTGTTTTTT. It codes for CASSTGLAGGPSTGELFF.

The sample holds a few counts of this clonotype. V usage is TRBV6-2 or TRBV6-3 and J usage is TRBJ2-3, with unresolved D. With 5 bases removed from V and 4 bases from J, the gap between germline ends came to 4 bases. The CDR3 loop spans 11 amino acids. Germline V gene data show CDR1 as MNHEY and CDR2 as SVGEGT. CDR3 in DNA: TGTGCCAGCAGTAAACCAGATACGCAGTATTTT. Translation: CASSKPDTQYF.

The chain uses TRBV5-1 and TRBJ2-7; D uncertain. This CDR3 comprises 13 residues. The germline V gene encodes CDR1 SGHRS and CDR2 YFSETQ. V was trimmed by 2 bases and J by 2 bases, leaving 8 bases between them. This CDR3 is CASSFGSPYEQYF. The CDR3 region has the DNA TGCGCCAGCAGCTTTGGAAGCCCCTACGAGCAGTACTTC.

This sequence joins TRBV27 and TRBJ1-1; the D is unclear. Germline V CDR1 and CDR2: MNHEY, SMNVEV (reference sequence). The CDR3 is 12 residues long. The V end lost 5 bases, the J end lost 6 bases, and 10 bases lay between the germline ends. CDR3 sequence: CASSLIGAEAFF. In DNA form, the CDR3 reads TGTGCCAGCAGTCTCATCGGGGCTGAAGCTTTCTTT.

This clonotype was seen only a few times. The J gene is TRBJ2-7, the V gene TRBV3-1, with 7 bases aligning to TRBD2. Trimming cost V 0 bases and J 6 bases; bases outside gene matches: 5. The germline gives CDR1 LGHDT, CDR2 YNNKEL (reference sequence). The CDR3 length is 14 residues. The CDR3, as DNA: TGTGCCAGCAGCCAAGATCGGGGGGTCCCCGAGCAGTACTTC. It encodes CASSQDRGVPEQYF.

This clonotype was detected only a few times. The V and J genes are TRBV28 and TRBJ1-5; 9 bases fit TRBD1. The CDR3 covers 14 residues. J gave up 7 bases and V 6 bases, and 7 bases lay outside the gene matches. Germline V lookup: CDR1 MDHEN, CDR2 SYDVKM. The CDR3 spells CASSSTGGVQPQHF. The CDR3 DNA follows: TGTGCCAGCAGCTCTACAGGGGGCGTCCAGCCCCAGCATTTT.

The chain uses TRBV15 and TRBJ2-3; TRBD2 aligns across 7 bases. Germline values: CDR1 LNHNV, CDR2 YYDKDF (reference sequence). The CDR3 loop spans 17 amino acids. The ends lost 3 bases at V and 2 bases at J; junction bases unmatched: 11. DNA for the CDR3: TGTGCCACCAGCAGGGAAGGACTAGGGGCTGACACAGATACGCAGTATTTT. Translation: CATSREGLGADTDTQYF.

This clonotype was recorded at least ten times. The chain carries TRBV4-1 and TRBJ2-2; 8 nucleotides agree with TRBD1. The V gene's germline CDR1 is MGHRA and CDR2 YSYEKL. V shed 4 bases and J 1 base; nucleotides not matched to a gene: 2. This CDR3 region has 15 residues. Written as DNA, the CDR3 is TGCGCCAGCAGCCCAGGGGGCGGGAACACCGGGGAGCTGTTTTTT. Its protein product is CASSPGGGNTGELFF.

This clonotype was seen once. The genes are TRBV28 and TRBJ2-7, with a possible D match to TRBD2 (5 bases). V was pared by 2 bases and J by 1 base, with 15 bases between. The germline gives CDR1 MDHEN, CDR2 SYDVKM. The CDR3 length is 16 residues. The CDR3 DNA reads as TGTGCCAGCAGTTTAATAGAGGCGGACTTATCCTACGAGCAGTACTTC. This translates into CASSLIEADLSYEQYF.